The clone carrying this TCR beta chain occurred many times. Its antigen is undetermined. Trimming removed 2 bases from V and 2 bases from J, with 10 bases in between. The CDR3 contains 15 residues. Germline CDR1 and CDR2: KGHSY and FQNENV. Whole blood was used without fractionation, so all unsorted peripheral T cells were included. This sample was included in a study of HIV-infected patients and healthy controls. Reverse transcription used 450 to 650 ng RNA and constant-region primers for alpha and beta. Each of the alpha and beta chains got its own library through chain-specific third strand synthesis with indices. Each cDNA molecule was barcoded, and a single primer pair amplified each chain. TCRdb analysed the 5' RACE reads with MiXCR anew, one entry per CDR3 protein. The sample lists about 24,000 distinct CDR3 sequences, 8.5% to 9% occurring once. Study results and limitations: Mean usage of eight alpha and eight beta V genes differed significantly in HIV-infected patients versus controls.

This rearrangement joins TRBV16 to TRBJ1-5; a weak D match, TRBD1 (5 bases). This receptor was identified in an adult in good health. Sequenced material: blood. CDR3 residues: CASSQEGAGNQPQHF. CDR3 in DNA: TGTGCCAGCAGCCAAGAAGGGGCCGGCAATCAGCCCCAGCATTTT.